This entry describes one T cell receptor (beta chain). Its antigen is undetermined. The treatment is: some 20 received Ad26.COV2.S at low or high dose, single or two shots; several received placebo; per-sample allocation not given. Day 63 after the first vaccine or placebo injection was the time point for sampling. The germline V and J ends were trimmed by 4 bases and 2 bases, with 20 bases remaining between them. The CDR3 length is 17 residues. Germline CDR1 is MGHRA and CDR2 is YSYEKL. The sample belongs to a study of Ad26.COV2.S vaccination and SARS-CoV-2 variants. TCRdb's copy holds only in-frame clones and misses some; the assay was immunoSEQ multiplex PCR. The data contain 350,000 to 450,000 clones, around 87% of them seen just once; the ten biggest clones take up 3.4%. Notes on the study in general: Marked by substantial breadth, spike-specific CD8+ and CD4+ T cell responses were reportedly seen after vaccination.

This clonotype was obtained from a person between 18 and 59 years old who received the Ad26.COV2.S COVID-19 vaccine or a placebo. The gene calls are TRBV4-1 and TRBJ1-1; perhaps TRBD1 as D (6 bases). This material consisted of peripheral blood, taken in a trial of Ad26.COV2.S vaccine versus placebo. The CDR3 region is CASSLPTFGTLNTEAFF. In DNA form, the CDR3 reads TGCGCCAGCAGCCTACCAACCTTCGGGACATTAAACACTGAAGCTTTCTTT.